This paragraph covers one TCR beta chain sequence. Trimming took 7 bases from V and 6 from J, leaving 15 bases between them. This CDR3 region has 14 residues. CDR1 is SGHTA, CDR2 FQGNSA, per germline. The data are from a study of shared clonotypes between healthy human individuals. The repertoire was sequenced with immunoSEQ multiplex PCR; TCRdb's copy has only in-frame clones and lacks some. Here the sample spans over a million clones, about 84% being singletons. Sequenced sample: memory CD4+ T cells from PBMCs. Subset in this sample: CD45RA-negative fraction. The origin of this receptor is a young man in good health. Some clones in this sample may be carry-over from other donors' samples. The J gene is TRBJ2-2, the V gene TRBV7-2; D may be TRBD1 (6 bases). Written as DNA, the CDR3 is TGTGCCAGCACCTTCCGAGGGGGTTCCGGGGAGCTGTTTTTT. It is translated as CASTFRGGSGELFF.